A selection of T cell receptor beta chains follows, all from one sample in a study of somatic mutations in cytotoxic T cells in rheumatoid arthritis. TCRdb's copy holds only in-frame clones and misses some; the assay was immunoSEQ multiplex PCR. The data hold fewer than 9,000 clones, with around three quarters observed a single time. Specimen: CD8+ T cells sorted from blood. The receptors were sampled from an adult with rheumatoid arthritis. The CDR3 runs from the conserved cysteine through the conserved F or W. D genes are given only for firm matches. Some rows mark clone size as missing; the rest say once, few, many or name a class of expanded clone.

d_call	v_call	j_call	clone_size	cdr3_aa	cdr3_nt
NA	TRBV28	TRBJ1-4	NA	CASSGGNEKLFF	TGTGCCAGCAGTGGGGGGAATGAAAAACTGTTTTTT
NA	TRBV13	TRBJ1-1	NA	CASGLKAGANTEAFF	TGTGCCAGCGGGTTAAAGGCGGGGGCGAACACTGAAGCTTTCTTT
TRBD2	TRBV9	TRBJ2-2	NA	CASSPPWGGNTGELFF	TGTGCCAGCAGCCCTCCTTGGGGGGGGAACACCGGGGAGCTGTTTTTT
NA	TRBV27	TRBJ2-7	NA	CASSFGHEQYF	TGTGCCAGCAGTTTCGGTCACGAGCAGTACTTC
TRBD1	TRBV5-8	TRBJ1-2	once	CASSADRAENGYTF	TGTGCCAGCAGCGCCGACAGGGCGGAGAATGGCTACACCTTC
NA	TRBV6-6	TRBJ1-1	few	CASSWARGGGTEAFF	TGTGCCAGCAGTTGGGCGAGAGGTGGGGGCACTGAAGCTTTCTTT
TRBD1	TRBV7-9	TRBJ2-2	NA	CASSTGTASHTGELFF	TGTGCCAGCAGCACTGGGACAGCCAGTCACACCGGGGAGCTGTTTTTT
TRBD2	TRBV29-1	TRBJ2-7	large	CSVGLNGREQYF	TGCAGCGTTGGTCTGAACGGGAGGGAGCAGTACTTC
NA	TRBV5-4	TRBJ2-5	NA	CASSLNMVGETQYF	TGTGCCAGCAGCTTGAATATGGTTGGGGAGACCCAGTACTTC
TRBD1	TRBV6-1	TRBJ2-5	NA	CASVEPGQGQTQYF	TGTGCCAGCGTTGAGCCGGGACAGGGACAGACCCAGTACTTC
TRBD1	TRBV6-5	TRBJ2-2	medium-sized	CASSYSTGGFTGELFF	TGTGCCAGCAGTTACTCGACAGGGGGATTCACCGGGGAGCTGTTTTTT
TRBD1	TRBV10-3	TRBJ1-6	NA	CAVTGEGNSPLHF	TGTGCCGTAACAGGGGAAGGAAATTCACCCCTCCACTTT
TRBD1	TRBV5-6	TRBJ1-2	NA	CASSADRAENGYTF	TGTGCCAGCAGCGCCGACAGGGCGGAGAATGGCTACACCTTC
NA	TRBV19	TRBJ1-4	NA	CASRSTGLNEKLFF	TGTGCCAGTAGGTCGACAGGACTAAATGAAAAACTGTTTTTT
TRBD1	TRBV7-7	TRBJ2-3	NA	CASSLGQGDTQYF	TGTGCCAGCAGCCTCGGACAGGGTGATACGCAGTATTTT
NA	TRBV6-4	TRBJ2-1	NA	CASSDKVGGLNEQFF	TGTGCCAGCAGTGACAAAGTGGGGGGGCTCAATGAGCAGTTCTTC
NA	TRBV5-8	TRBJ2-2	NA	CASSWTTVFANTGELFF	TGTGCCAGCAGCTGGACGACAGTTTTTGCGAACACCGGGGAGCTGTTTTTT
TRBD1	TRBV5-4	TRBJ2-3	NA	CASSFGGTGQGTQYF	TGTGCCAGCAGCTTTGGAGGGACAGGTCAGGGTACGCAGTATTTT
NA	TRBV15	TRBJ1-2	NA	CATSRDLGPRRGYTF	TGTGCCACCAGCAGAGATCTAGGGCCCCGAAGGGGCTACACCTTC
TRBD2	TRBV5-4	TRBJ2-5	NA	CASRVAGSQETQYF	TGTGCCAGCAGGGTAGCGGGGTCTCAAGAGACCCAGTACTTC
NA	TRBV9	TRBJ2-7	NA	CASSPYETPTYEQYF	TGTGCCAGCAGCCCATACGAGACACCAACCTACGAGCAGTACTTC
NA	TRBV7-2	TRBJ1-3	NA	CASSTVLQGSGNTIYF	TGTGCCAGCAGCACCGTCCTACAGGGCTCTGGAAACACCATATATTTT
NA	TRBV5-1	TRBJ2-5	NA	CASSFGLTQETQYF	TGCGCCAGCAGCTTCGGACTGACCCAAGAGACCCAGTACTTC
NA	TRBV10-3	TRBJ2-5	NA	CAISEPGWETQYF	TGTGCCATCAGTGAACCAGGGTGGGAGACCCAGTACTTC
NA	TRBV27	TRBJ1-5	NA	CASRIYQGSHQPQHF	TGTGCCAGCCGAATTTACCAGGGGAGTCATCAGCCCCAGCATTTT
NA	TRBV29-1	TRBJ1-2	NA	CSVAPVGQLNYGYTF	TGCAGCGTTGCGCCGGTAGGGCAGCTAAACTATGGCTACACCTTC
NA	TRBV7-2	TRBJ2-5	NA	CASSLMAYQETQYF	TGTGCCAGCAGCTTAATGGCGTACCAAGAGACCCAGTACTTC
NA	TRBV10-1	TRBJ1-4	NA	CASSAMDSPGEKLFF	TGCGCCAGCAGTGCTATGGACAGTCCGGGTGAAAAACTGTTTTTT
NA	TRBV2	TRBJ2-5	NA	CASSERLTLWETQYF	TGTGCCAGCAGTGAACGGCTAACCCTATGGGAGACCCAGTACTTC
TRBD1	TRBV2	TRBJ1-3	NA	CASRLQGISGNTIYF	TGTGCCAGCAGACTACAGGGGATCTCTGGAAACACCATATATTTT
NA	TRBV5-1	TRBJ2-7	NA	CASSLVAGESYEQYF	TGCGCCAGCAGCTTGGTTGCAGGCGAGTCCTACGAGCAGTACTTC
NA	TRBV7-6	TRBJ2-1	once	CASSPEATYNEQFF	TGTGCCAGCAGCCCAGAGGCAACCTACAATGAGCAGTTCTTC
NA	TRBV28	TRBJ1-4	NA	CASSLSTGYIDEKLFF	TGTGCCAGCAGTTTATCCACCGGGTACATTGATGAAAAACTGTTTTTT
NA	TRBV5-1	TRBJ1-2	NA	CASSAGTENPYGYTF	TGCGCCAGCAGCGCCGGGACGGAAAACCCATATGGCTACACCTTC
NA	TRBV19	TRBJ1-2	NA	CASSLQLRTYGYTF	TGTGCCAGTAGTCTACAGCTCAGGACCTATGGCTACACCTTC
NA	TRBV28	TRBJ1-4	NA	CASSWGTSNEKLFF	TGTGCCAGCAGTTGGGGGACCAGTAATGAAAAACTGTTTTTT
TRBD1	TRBV19	TRBJ2-1	NA	CASSAQGARYNEQFF	TGTGCCAGTAGTGCACAGGGGGCAAGGTACAATGAGCAGTTCTTC
TRBD2	TRBV11-2	TRBJ2-2	NA	CASSPLAGGNTGELFF	TGTGCCAGCAGCCCACTAGCGGGGGGGAACACCGGGGAGCTGTTTTTT
TRBD1	TRBV18	TRBJ2-1	NA	CASSIQGANEQFF	TGTGCCAGCTCGATACAGGGGGCCAATGAGCAGTTCTTC
NA	TRBV4-2	TRBJ2-7	NA	CASSQSTGSSYEQYF	TGTGCCAGCAGCCAATCGACAGGCAGCTCCTACGAGCAGTACTTC
TRBD1	TRBV5-1	TRBJ2-1	NA	CASSGTGSSYNEQFF	TGCGCCAGCAGCGGGACAGGGAGCTCCTACAATGAGCAGTTCTTC
TRBD1	TRBV9	TRBJ1-1	few	CASSVEGTGRTEAFF	TGTGCCAGCAGCGTAGAAGGGACAGGGCGGACTGAAGCTTTCTTT
NA	TRBV5-1	TRBJ2-3	once	CASSLDRGGEDTQYF	TGCGCCAGCAGCTTGGACAGGGGAGGTGAAGATACGCAGTATTTT
NA	TRBV7-2	TRBJ2-7	few	CASSSFSYEQYF	TGTGCCAGCAGCTCCTTTTCCTACGAGCAGTACTTC
NA	TRBV28	TRBJ1-1	NA	CASSLMRDEAFF	TGTGCCAGCAGTTTAATGAGGGACGAAGCTTTCTTT
NA	TRBV6-1	TRBJ2-3	NA	CASSEGSLFPDTQYF	TGTGCCAGCAGTGAGGGCTCCCTCTTTCCAGATACGCAGTATTTT
NA	TRBV19	TRBJ1-2	few	CASSIKFRGWDYGYTF	TGTGCCAGTAGTATAAAGTTCAGGGGTTGGGACTATGGCTACACCTTC
NA	TRBV2	TRBJ2-5	once	CASSDETPVGTQYF	TGTGCCAGCAGTGATGAGACACCGGTAGGGACCCAGTACTTC
NA	TRBV2	TRBJ1-1	NA	CASRGDVGNTEAFF	TGTGCCAGCAGGGGGGACGTTGGGAACACTGAAGCTTTCTTT
NA	TRBV27	TRBJ2-5	NA	CASSSGQNQETQYF	TGTGCCAGCAGTTCCGGACAGAACCAAGAGACCCAGTACTTC
NA	TRBV5-4	TRBJ1-4	NA	CASSLDPATNEKLFF	TGTGCCAGCAGCCTGGACCCTGCAACTAATGAAAAACTGTTTTTT
TRBD1	TRBV5-1	TRBJ2-2	NA	CASSLMGQHTGELFF	TGCGCCAGCAGCCTAATGGGACAGCACACCGGGGAGCTGTTTTTT
TRBD2	TRBV11-3	TRBJ2-2	NA	CASSSGLEFNTGELFF	TGTGCCAGCAGCTCGGGACTAGAGTTTAACACCGGGGAGCTGTTTTTT